This paragraph reports one T cell receptor beta chain. The antigen remains undetermined. With a much larger clone just one base away, this may be a read error. The entry originates in a study of T cells in Graves' hyperthyroidism and ophthalmopathy. Study background: The initial diagnosis was the point when peripheral blood was collected, ahead of any treatment.

Germline CDR1 reads SEHNR; CDR2 reads FQNEAQ (reference sequence). The CDR3 covers 15 residues. Study results and caveats: The model predicted ophthalmopathy a median around 6.5 months before onset. Blood also held most thyroid clonotypes expanded beyond 0.001.

Hyperthyroidism was newly diagnosed in patients aged 18 to 65 (duration under 2 months). TCR beta CDR3 region amplification was performed from RNA transcripts. HTBI primers were employed in a first-round RT-PCR of the TCR CDR3. MiXCR was run by TCRdb on the multiplex PCR reads, yielding one entry per CDR3 protein. This table holds about 500,000 distinct CDR3 sequences, 16% found once. This chain joins TRBV7-9 and TRBJ2-7, with TRBD2 matching over 7 bases. The material sequenced was blood. This TCR was recovered from a woman in her late teens or twenties with Graves' hyperthyroidism. DNA of the CDR3: TGTGCCAGCAGCTTAGCGCTTGGGACTAACTACAAGCAGTACTTC. Translation: CASSLALGTNYKQYF. Supplemented by reference TRBV7-9 and TRBJ2-7, the full variable domain reads DTGVSQNPRHKITKRGQNVTFRCDPISEHNRLYWYRQTLGQGPEFLTYFQNEAQLEKSRLLSDRFSAERPKGSFSTLEIQRTEQGDSAMYLCASSLALGTNYKQYFGPGTRLTVT.